This T cell receptor beta chain was sequenced in a study of regulatory T cells in long-lasting Graves disease. Study-wide results and caveats: Persistent disease exhibited a predilection for TRBV28, TRBJ1-2 and TRBJ2-5. The study found persistent patients shared more public clonotypes (roughly 2,500) than new patients (just over 950). Persistent Graves' patients showed reduced TCR diversity versus newly diagnosed patients.

This CDR3 is built from 17 residues. Per the germline V gene, CDR1 is SGHTS and CDR2 is YDEGEE. V trimming: 0 bases; J trimming: 1 base; junction bases outside the gene matches: 8. This clonotype has just a few counts. Its target is not known. Regarding time point: newly diagnosed GD, antithyroid drugs for less than 3 months. RNA isolated from PBMCs was used to make the TCR library. Construction of the TCR beta libraries employed iRepertoire HTBI primers in conjunction with Arm-PCR of CDR3 regions. Via MiXCR, TCRdb re-called the multiplex PCR reads, giving one row per CDR3 protein. The profile shows over 350,000 distinct CDR3 sequences, about 15% of them singletons. This sample was shared with a second study, whose subject was T cells in Graves' hyperthyroidism and ophthalmopathy. That source notes: A model of 13 V-J pairs discriminated ophthalmopathy from stable hyperthyroidism.

This TCR derives from a woman in her forties with Graves disease. The source was peripheral blood mononuclear cells (PBMCs), collected at new diagnosis, from a patient treated with antithyroid drugs. The chain carries TRBV5-8 and TRBJ2-5; 8 bases are a match to TRBD2. The CDR3 is CASSLGGASGPQETQYF. The CDR3 nucleotides read TGTGCCAGCAGCTTGGGGGGGGCTAGCGGGCCCCAAGAGACCCAGTACTTC.